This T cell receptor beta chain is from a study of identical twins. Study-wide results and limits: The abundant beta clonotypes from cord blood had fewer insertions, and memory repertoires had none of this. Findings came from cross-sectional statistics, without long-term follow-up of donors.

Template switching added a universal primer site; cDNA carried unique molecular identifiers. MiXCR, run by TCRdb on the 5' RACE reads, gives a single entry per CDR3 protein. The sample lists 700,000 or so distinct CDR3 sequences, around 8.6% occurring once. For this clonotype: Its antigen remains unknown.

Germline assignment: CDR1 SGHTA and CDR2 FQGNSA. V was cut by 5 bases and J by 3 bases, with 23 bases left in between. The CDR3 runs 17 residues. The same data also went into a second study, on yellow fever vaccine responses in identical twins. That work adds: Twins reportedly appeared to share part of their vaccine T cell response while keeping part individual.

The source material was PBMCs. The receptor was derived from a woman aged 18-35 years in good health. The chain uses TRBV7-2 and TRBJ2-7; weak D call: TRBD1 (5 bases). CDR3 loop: CASSLRETDLSGYEQYF. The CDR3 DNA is TGTGCCAGCAGCCTCAGGGAAACGGACCTTTCGGGCTACGAGCAGTACTTC.